These 21 T cell receptor beta chains came from one sample sequenced in a study of T cell repertoires in cytomegalovirus infection. TCRdb passed the reads through MiXCR, listing each CDR3 protein once. Of approximately 500,000 distinct CDR3 sequences listed, 26% are singletons. Sequencing was carried out using PBMCs. These receptors were obtained from a human donor in good health (CMV status not recorded). Some clones in this sample may be carry-over from other donors' samples.

The rearrangement links TRBV25-1 to TRBJ2-5, with unresolved D. This CDR3 is 13 amino acids long. V gave up 0 bases and J gave up 7 bases, with 9 bases separating them. CDR1 MGHDK and CDR2 SYGVNS come from the germline V gene. The CDR3 is CASSEYATGTQYF. CDR3 DNA sequence: TGTGCCAGCAGTGAATATGCGACCGGGACCCAGTACTTC.

V and J are TRBV5-6 and TRBJ1-4, with D tentatively TRBD1 (5 bases). Germline CDR1 SGHDT, CDR2 YYEEEE. V lost 1 base and J 8 bases, leaving 15 bases between the germline ends. There are 15 residues in the CDR3. CDR3 loop: CASSLLVREGEKLFF. CDR3 DNA: TGTGCCAGCAGCTTGCTCGTCAGGGAGGGGGAAAAACTGTTTTTT.

For this clonotype: A read error may produce the germline difference seen at one junction end. This sequence joins TRBV7-2 and TRBJ2-3; 9 bases map to TRBD2. Germline V lookup: CDR1 SGHTA, CDR2 FQGNSA. CDR3 length equals 15 residues. The DNA of the CDR3 is TGTGCCAGCAGCGCCGCTAGCGGGATGGCAGATACGCAGTGTTTT. This sequence encodes CASSAASGMADTQCF.

This clonotype was recorded many times. This chain links TRBV7-8 with TRBJ2-3; either TRBD1 or TRBD2 may supply D (5 bases each). The CDR3 contains 15 residues. Trimming cost V 0 bases and J 6 bases, with 13 bases left between them. Germline V lookup: CDR1 SGHVS, CDR2 FQNEAQ. DNA for the CDR3: TGTGCCAGCAGCTTAGCCGGGACCGAATTGGATACGCAGTATTTT. Translating gives CASSLAGTELDTQYF.

This clonotype appeared a few times. The chain carries TRBV24-1 and TRBJ2-7; D remains unclear. Trimming stripped 3 bases from V and 5 bases from J, with 10 bases between. This CDR3 spans 13 amino acids. Germline-derived CDR1 and CDR2 are KGHDR and SFDVKD. DNA of the CDR3: TGTGCCACCAGTGATCCCTCTAGAGACGAGCAGTACTTC. Translating it yields CATSDPSRDEQYF.

The chain has TRBV6-1 and TRBJ2-7; 7 nucleotides line up with TRBD1. Trimming cost V 3 bases and J 3 bases; bases outside gene matches: 8. The germline gives CDR1 MNHNS, CDR2 SASEGT. This CDR3 has 15 amino acids. The CDR3: CASSDSDRAYYEQYF. DNA for the CDR3: TGTGCCAGCAGTGATTCAGACAGGGCATACTACGAGCAGTACTTC.

This clonotype has at least ten counts. The genes are TRBV7-2 and TRBJ1-2; tentative D call: TRBD1 (5 bases). The germline V and J ends were trimmed by 3 bases and 4 bases, with 15 bases remaining between them. The CDR3 sequence is 15 residues long. Germline lookup yields CDR1 SGHTA and CDR2 FQGNSA. For the CDR3, the DNA is TGTGCCAGCAGCTTGGATTCAGGGACTGTCTATGGCTACACCTTC. Its protein is CASSLDSGTVYGYTF.

In its sample, this clonotype was seen many times. The genes are TRBV7-6 and TRBJ1-2, with D perhaps TRBD1 (6 bases). Trimming left V 5 bases short and J 4 bases short, with 17 bases between. The CDR3 runs to 15 residues. Germline V gives CDR1 SGHVS, CDR2 FNYEAQ. The CDR3 DNA follows: TGTGCCAGCAGCGGAATACAGGGAATCGGCTATGGCTACACCTTC. Translating gives CASSGIQGIGYGYTF.

In this sample, this clonotype turned up a few times. This sequence joins TRBV5-1 and TRBJ1-3; TRBD1 aligns across 9 bases. Germline CDR1 and CDR2: SGHRS and YFSETQ. The CDR3 consists of 18 residues. J gave up 0 bases and V 3 bases, and 10 bases lay outside the gene matches. The CDR3 DNA follows: TGCGCCAGCAGCTGGGACCAGACAGGGGGTTTCTCTGGAAACACCATATATTTT. Its protein is CASSWDQTGGFSGNTIYF.

This clonotype was seen repeatedly, ten times or more. The chain has TRBV19 and TRBJ1-1; unclear D gene. The CDR3 covers 14 residues. Germline V gene sequence: CDR1 LNHDA, CDR2 SQIVND (reference sequence). Trimming removed 5 bases from V and 0 bases from J, with 10 bases in between. CDR3 DNA sequence: TGTGCCAGTAGTTCCCGGGCGATGAACACTGAAGCTTTCTTT. Translation gives CASSSRAMNTEAFF.

The V gene is TRBV20-1, the J gene TRBJ2-2; D remains ambiguous. CDR3 length equals 15 residues. V was trimmed by 4 bases and J by 1 base, leaving 13 bases between them. CDR1 and CDR2 from the germline V gene are DFQATT and SNEGSKA (reference sequence). The CDR3 DNA is TGCAGTGCTATGACGGCTCGGCAGAACACCGGGGAGCTGTTTTTT. Its translation is CSAMTARQNTGELFF.

This clonotype was detected a few times. The chain joins TRBV6-5 to TRBJ1-1; no clear D gene. Deletions cut 6 bases from V and 6 bases from J, with 14 bases between. The germline gives CDR1 MNHEY, CDR2 SVGAGI. The CDR3 extends over 13 amino acids. CDR3 coding DNA: TGTGCCAGCAGACCTTCCGCAACGGCTGAAGCTTTCTTT. Translating gives CASRPSATAEAFF.

The sample holds many counts of this clonotype. J is TRBJ1-2 and V is TRBV7-9; TRBD1 is a possible D gene (6 bases). The CDR3 loop spans 14 amino acids. Per the germline V gene, CDR1 is SEHNR and CDR2 is FQNEAQ (reference sequence). Deletions cut 5 bases from V and 6 bases from J, with 16 bases between. CDR3 sequence: CASSPAGARDGYTF. Written as DNA, the CDR3 is TGTGCCAGCAGCCCAGCAGGGGCGCGGGATGGCTACACCTTC.

The chain carries TRBV9 and TRBJ2-5, with TRBD2 identical over 11 bases. The CDR3 is 17 amino acids. From germline, CDR1 is SGDLS and CDR2 YYNGEE. The J segment lost 1 base and the V segment lost 0 bases, leaving 5 bases of the junction unmatched. CDR3 bases: TGTGCCAGCAGCGTAGGAACTAGCGGGAGACCCCAAGAGACCCAGTACTTC. Translating it yields CASSVGTSGRPQETQYF.

The V gene is TRBV7-6, the J gene TRBJ2-5, with D unresolved. This CDR3 spans 14 amino acids. The V end was cut by 5 bases, the J end by 2 bases, with 12 bases between. Germline V CDR1 and CDR2: SGHVS, FNYEAQ. The CDR3, as DNA: TGTGCCAGCAGCCCGCCCCGCCTTCAAGAGACCCAGTACTTC. Translating gives CASSPPRLQETQYF. The full variable domain, its missing parts supplied by reference TRBV7-6 and TRBJ2-5, is GAGVSQSPRYKVTKRGQDVALRCDPISGHVSLYWYRQALGQGPEFLTYFNYEAQQDKSGLPNDRFSAERPEGSISTLTIQRTEQRDSAMYRCASSPPRLQETQYFGPGTRLLVL.

This sequence joins TRBV6-8 and TRBJ1-1; maybe TRBD1 (6 bases). V lost 0 bases to trimming and J lost 5 bases, with 13 bases between them. CDR3 length equals 15 residues. Germline-derived CDR1 and CDR2 are MNHGY and SAAAGT. CDR3 in DNA: TGTGCCAGCAGTTACTCGAAAGGGGGTAGGACTGAAGCTTTCTTT. Protein sequence: CASSYSKGGRTEAFF.

The sample holds many counts of this clonotype. V and J are TRBV7-6 and TRBJ2-2; perhaps D is TRBD1 or TRBD2 (6 bases each). V lost 7 bases and J lost 6, with 21 bases in between. The CDR3 is 16 amino acids. Germline CDR1 is SGHVS and CDR2 is FNYEAQ. CDR3 sequence (DNA): TGTGCCAGCAATTTGGGGGGCCTCGGAAGGGCCGGGGAGCTGTTTTTT. Protein: CASNLGGLGRAGELFF.

CDR3 residues: CASSGTGGYETQYF. CDR3 nucleotide sequence: TGTGCCAGCAGTGGGACAGGGGGCTACGAGACCCAGTACTTC. V and J are TRBV6-1 and TRBJ2-5; the match to TRBD1 covers 11 bases. Looked up from germline, CDR1 is MNHNS and CDR2 is SASEGT. V was clipped by 4 bases and J by 5 bases; unmatched bases: 3. This CDR3 has 14 residues.

The sample holds a few counts of this clonotype. This chain joins TRBV12-3 or TRBV12-4 and TRBJ1-6; the match to TRBD1 covers 7 bases. V was clipped by 5 bases and J by 7 bases; unmatched bases: 8. The CDR3 is 15 amino acids. CDR3 sequence: CASSPRQGGNSPLHF. DNA of the CDR3: TGTGCCAGCAGTCCCCGACAGGGAGGAAATTCACCCCTCCACTTT.

This chain links TRBV2 with TRBJ2-1; 10 nucleotides agree with TRBD2. V lost 3 bases, J lost 7 bases, and 6 bases stayed unmatched. The germline V gene has CDR1 SNHLY and CDR2 FYNNEI. The CDR3 spans 15 residues. CDR3 region: CASSDSSGSLNEQFF. The DNA for the CDR3 is TGTGCCAGCAGTGATTCTAGCGGGAGTTTAAATGAGCAGTTCTTC.

The rearrangement joins TRBV2 to TRBJ1-5; possibly TRBD1 for D (5 bases). V was trimmed by 3 bases and J by 3 bases, leaving 15 bases between them. The germline gives CDR1 SNHLY, CDR2 FYNNEI. This CDR3 is 16 amino acids long. The CDR3 DNA is TGTGCCAGCAGTGACGCAGGGTCATCCCTCAATCAGCCCCAGCATTTT. As protein: CASSDAGSSLNQPQHF.